The 27 T cell receptor beta chains reported below all come from one sample, sequenced in a study of cytomegalovirus exposure and HLA in healthy donors. A multiplex PCR was run with 60 Vbeta primers and 13 Jbeta primers. Using immunoSEQ multiplex PCR, the repertoire was profiled, and TCRdb retains in-frame clones only, with some absent. The table includes some 120,000 clones, 75% to 80% detected once. Sequenced input: PBMCs. Receptors were obtained from a man aged 35 to 55 in good health and CMV-seronegative.

This clone was observed a few times. The chain carries TRBV7-3 and TRBJ2-2; D uncertain. The length of the CDR3 is 13 residues. V shed 11 bases and J shed 0 bases, with 10 bases lying between them. CDR1 is SGHTA, CDR2 FQGTGA, per germline. The CDR3 nucleotides are TGTGCCTCGGCCGGGTCGAACACCGGGGAGCTGTTTTTT. Residues: CASAGSNTGELFF.

The chain has TRBV4-2 and TRBJ2-1; 9 positions agree with TRBD2. V gave up 4 bases and J gave up 3 bases; unmatched junction bases: 7. Germline loops: CDR1 LGHNA, CDR2 YNFKEQ. This CDR3 contains 16 residues. The CDR3: CASSPDISGGYNEQFF. The CDR3 nucleotides are TGTGCCAGCAGCCCCGACATTAGCGGGGGCTACAATGAGCAGTTCTTC.

As concerns this clone: Sequence at one end of the junction differs from germline and may be a read error. The chain employs TRBV14 and TRBJ2-6; D uncertain. The CDR3 runs to 14 residues. Germline CDR1 reads SGHDN; CDR2 reads FVKESK. In nucleotides, the CDR3 is TGTGCCAGCAGCCAAGATCCCACGGTCAACGGCCTGACTTTC. Its translation: CASSQDPTVNGLTF.

CDR3 protein: CASSMGGTNYQPQHF. Written as DNA, the CDR3 is TGTGCCAGTAGTATGGGAGGGACTAACTATCAGCCCCAGCATTTT. The J gene is TRBJ1-5, the V gene TRBV19; D might be TRBD1 (5 bases). The CDR3 is made up of 15 amino acids. V was trimmed by 3 bases and J by 5 bases, leaving 14 bases between them. CDR1 is LNHDA and CDR2 is SQIVND in the germline V gene (reference sequence).

The J gene is TRBJ2-7, the V gene TRBV5-4; the D gene is possibly TRBD1 (6 bases). CDR1 is SGHNT, CDR2 YYREEE, per germline (reference sequence). This CDR3 has 18 amino acids. The V end was cut by 3 bases, the J end by 5 bases, with 27 bases between. The DNA of the CDR3 is TGTGCCAGCAGCTCCCGGCAGGTTGGCAGGGGTAGATACGACGAGCAGTACTTC. Protein product: CASSSRQVGRGRYDEQYF.

The J gene is TRBJ2-5, the V gene TRBV18; D is undetermined. Per the germline V gene, CDR1 is KGHSH and CDR2 is LQKENI. Trimming cost V 4 bases and J 4 bases, with 16 bases left between them. This CDR3 spans 15 amino acids. CDR3 amino acids: CASSRAALGGETQYF. In nucleotides, the CDR3 is TGTGCCAGCTCACGCGCGGCATTAGGCGGAGAGACCCAGTACTTC.

The rearrangement links TRBV5-1 to TRBJ1-1, with D perhaps TRBD1 (6 bases). V was shortened by 2 bases and J by 0 bases, with 20 bases between the two germline ends. Germline CDR1 is SGHRS and CDR2 is YFSETQ. The length of the CDR3 is 18 residues. CDR3 sequence reads: CASSFLRGGQAMNTEAFF. The DNA of the CDR3 is TGCGCCAGCAGCTTTCTACGGGGGGGACAAGCTATGAACACTGAAGCTTTCTTT.

The chain uses TRBV7-3 and TRBJ1-1, with D possibly matching TRBD1 (5 bases). V lost 6 bases and J lost 1, with 9 bases in between. From germline, CDR1 is SGHTA and CDR2 FQGTGA. CDR3 length: 13 amino acids. The CDR3 sequence: CASSPQGNTEAFF. In nucleotides, the CDR3 is TGTGCCAGCAGTCCGCAGGGGAACACTGAAGCTTTCTTT.

The CDR3 sequence: CASKSGNTIYF. The CDR3 coding sequence is TGTGCCAGTAAATCTGGAAACACCATATATTTT. The chain joins TRBV25-1 to TRBJ1-3; D gene uncertain. The V gene lost 9 bases and the J gene lost 1 base, with 4 bases spanning the gap. CDR1 is MGHDK, CDR2 SYGVNS, per germline. CDR3 size: 11 residues.

This chain uses TRBV9 with TRBJ2-1; 8 bases are shared with TRBD2. This CDR3 is built from 16 residues. The germline gives CDR1 SGDLS, CDR2 YYNGEE. The junction had 16 bases not matched to a gene; V was cut back by 4 bases and J by 10 bases. CDR3 in DNA: TGTGCCAGCAGCATTAGGGCGGGGGGCGCGGTTCGGGAGCAGTTCTTC. It is translated as CASSIRAGGAVREQFF.

The chain carries TRBV6-1 and TRBJ2-4, with TRBD1 matching 8 bases. Germline V lookup: CDR1 MNHNS, CDR2 SASEGT. The CDR3 is made up of 14 amino acids. J lost 8 bases, V lost 5 bases, and 8 bases had no gene match. The CDR3 sequence is CASSPGQGTHIQYF. The CDR3 nucleotides read TGTGCCAGCAGTCCAGGACAGGGCACACACATTCAGTACTTC.

The rearrangement uses TRBV29-1 and TRBJ2-7; no firm D call. The V end lost 5 bases, the J end lost 2 bases, and 7 bases lay between the germline ends. CDR1 SQVTM and CDR2 ANQGSEA come from the germline V gene. The CDR3 consists of 11 residues. The CDR3: CSVSQAYEQYF. In nucleotides, the CDR3 is TGCAGCGTTTCCCAGGCCTACGAGCAGTACTTC.

V is TRBV28 and J is TRBJ1-2; D possibly corresponds to TRBD1 (6 bases). V dropped 3 bases and J dropped 3 bases, with 11 bases sitting between them. The germline CDR1 and CDR2 sequences are MDHEN and SYDVKM. There are 14 residues in the CDR3. The CDR3 DNA reads as TGTGCCAGCAGTTTCTTGGGGGCTTACTATGGCTACACCTTC. The encoded protein is CASSFLGAYYGYTF.

The rearrangement links TRBV7-9 to TRBJ2-6; 10 nucleotides match TRBD1. Per the germline V gene, CDR1 is SEHNR and CDR2 is FQNEAQ (reference sequence). This CDR3 contains 18 residues. V was clipped by 6 bases and J by 2 bases; unmatched bases: 10. The CDR3 loop is CASRSLGQGLTGANVLTF. The CDR3 coding sequence is TGTGCCAGCAGATCTTTGGGACAGGGGTTAACTGGGGCCAACGTCCTGACTTTC.

This clone has just a few counts. V usage is TRBV5-8 and J usage is TRBJ2-6, with D perhaps matching TRBD1 (5 bases). The V end was cut by 2 bases, the J end by 2 bases, with 14 bases between. The length of the CDR3 is 17 residues. The germline CDR1 and CDR2 sequences are SGHTS and YDEGEE. The CDR3 DNA is TGTGCCAGCAGCTTTAGGGCAGGGAAGACTGGGGCCAACGTCCTGACTTTC. This translates into CASSFRAGKTGANVLTF.

This chain links TRBV7-8 with TRBJ2-7; possibly TRBD1 for D (6 bases). CDR3 size: 13 residues. The V and J ends lost 4 bases and 3 bases respectively, with 10 bases between them. Germline CDR1 reads SGHVS; CDR2 reads FQNEAQ. Written as DNA, the CDR3 is TGTGCCAGCAGCTGGGGACAAGTCTACGAGCAGTACTTC. Amino acid sequence: CASSWGQVYEQYF.

CDR3 amino acids: CASSPQGKQLREQFF. The CDR3 nucleotides are TGTGCCAGCAGCCCCCAAGGTAAACAACTCAGGGAGCAGTTCTTC. V and J are TRBV7-8 and TRBJ2-1, with D hard to call. CDR3 length equals 15 residues. Deletions cut 5 bases from V and 10 bases from J, with 21 bases between. Germline V lookup: CDR1 SGHVS, CDR2 FQNEAQ.

This clone was recorded only once. The chain couples TRBV18 to TRBJ2-7, with D possibly TRBD1 on 6 matching bases. The CDR3 totals 13 residues. CDR1 and CDR2 from the germline V gene are KGHSH and LQKENI. The V end was cut by 5 bases, the J end by 6 bases, with 14 bases between. The CDR3 loop reads CASSAVGQGEQYF. The CDR3, as DNA: TGTGCCAGCTCAGCAGTGGGACAAGGCGAGCAGTACTTC.

This clone was seen once. The chain joins TRBV7-9 to TRBJ1-6, with D possibly matching TRBD1 (6 bases). There are 14 residues in the CDR3. Germline loops: CDR1 SEHNR, CDR2 FQNEAQ (reference sequence). V was pared by 1 base and J by 8 bases, with 9 bases between. This chain's CDR3 is CASSLVQGHSPLHF. The DNA of the CDR3 is TGTGCCAGCAGCTTAGTACAGGGACATTCACCCCTCCACTTT.

The J gene is TRBJ1-3, the V gene TRBV12-5; no clear D. The V and J ends lost 2 bases and 0 bases respectively, with 5 bases between them. The germline gives CDR1 LGHNT, CDR2 FRNRAP. The CDR3 runs to 14 residues. This CDR3 reads CASGLSSSGNTIYF. DNA for the CDR3: TGTGCTAGTGGTTTGTCGAGCTCTGGAAACACCATATATTTT.

The chain recombines TRBV4-3 with TRBJ2-1; D not certain. Deletions cut 4 bases from V and 6 bases from J, with 13 bases between. CDR3 size: 14 residues. The germline V gene has CDR1 LGHNA and CDR2 YSLEER. The CDR3 region has the DNA TGCGCCAGCAGCCGATCGAGGCAAGTCAATGAGCAGTTCTTC. Protein: CASSRSRQVNEQFF.

The chain carries TRBV5-1 and TRBJ2-3, with 8 bases identical to TRBD2. Trimming removed 6 bases from V and 2 bases from J; junction bases left unmatched: 2. The CDR3 length is 13 residues. From germline, CDR1 is SGHRS and CDR2 YFSETQ. Here the CDR3 DNA reads TGCGCCAGCACGGGGGGGTTCACAGATACGCAGTATTTT. Encoded protein: CASTGGFTDTQYF. The whole variable domain, filled in from reference TRBV5-1 and TRBJ2-3, reads KAGVTQTPRYLIKTRGQQVTLSCSPISGHRSVSWYQQTPGQGLQFLFEYFSETQRNKGNFPGRFSGRQFSNSRSEMNVSTLELGDSALYLCASTGGFTDTQYFGPGTRLTVL.

The V gene is TRBV25-1, the J gene TRBJ2-1; the D is unclear. CDR3 length: 15 amino acids. Trimming left V 5 bases short and J 0 bases short, with 11 bases between. CDR1 and CDR2 (germline): MGHDK, SYGVNS. Written as DNA, the CDR3 is TGTGCCAGCAGTATTGGCGGTAGCTCCTACAATGAGCAGTTCTTC. This sequence encodes CASSIGGSSYNEQFF.

The chain is built from TRBV5-6 and TRBJ2-2; 7 bases fit TRBD2. V shed 3 bases, J shed 9 bases, and the junction held 8 bases outside the gene matches. The CDR3 extends over 14 amino acids. Germline values: CDR1 SGHDT, CDR2 YYEEEE. Written as DNA, the CDR3 is TGTGCCAGCAGCTCATTTCAAGCGGGAAGGGAGCTGTTTTTT. This translates into CASSSFQAGRELFF.

Note on this clone: At one end the junction does not follow the germline gene, possibly because of a read error. This chain joins TRBV2 and TRBJ2-6; weak D call: TRBD1 (5 bases). Germline CDR1 reads SNHLY; CDR2 reads FYNNEI. This CDR3 spans 16 amino acids. The CDR3 sequence is CASTGPLSSGANGLTF. In DNA, the CDR3 is TGTGCCAGTACCGGGCCCTTAAGTTCTGGGGCCAACGGCCTGACTTTC. Full variable domain (outside the CDR3, taken from reference TRBV2 and TRBJ2-6): EPEVTQTPSHQVTQMGQEVILRCVPISNHLYFYWYRQILGQKVEFLVSFYNNEISEKSEIFDDQFSVERPDGSNFTLKIRSTKLEDSAMYFCASTGPLSSGANGLTFGAGSRLTVL.

The chain has TRBV28 and TRBJ1-5; no definite D call. V lost 3 bases and J lost 0, with 27 bases in between. Germline CDR1 reads MDHEN; CDR2 reads SYDVKM. The length of the CDR3 is 21 residues. This CDR3 is CASSFNLGAITREGSNQPQHF. The DNA of the CDR3 is TGTGCCAGCAGTTTTAATCTGGGTGCGATTACTAGAGAAGGTAGCAATCAGCCCCAGCATTTT.

In this sample, this clone turned up a few times. The genes are TRBV29-1 and TRBJ1-5; perhaps TRBD1 as D (5 bases). Germline CDR1 is SQVTM and CDR2 is ANQGSEA. The germline V and J ends were trimmed by 3 bases and 3 bases, with 15 bases remaining between them. The CDR3 spans 15 residues. The CDR3: CSVEGREGHNQPQHF. The DNA of the CDR3 is TGCAGCGTTGAGGGGCGGGAGGGCCACAATCAGCCCCAGCATTTT.